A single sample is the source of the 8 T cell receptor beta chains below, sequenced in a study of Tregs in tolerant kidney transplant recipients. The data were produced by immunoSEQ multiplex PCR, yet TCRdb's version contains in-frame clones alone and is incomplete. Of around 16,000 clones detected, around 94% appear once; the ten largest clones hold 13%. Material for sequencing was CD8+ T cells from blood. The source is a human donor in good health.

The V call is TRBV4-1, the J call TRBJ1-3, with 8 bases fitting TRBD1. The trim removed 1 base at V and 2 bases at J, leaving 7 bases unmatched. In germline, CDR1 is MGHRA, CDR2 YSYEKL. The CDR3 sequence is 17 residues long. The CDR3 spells CASSQVQGAGAGNTIYF. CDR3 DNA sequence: TGCGCCAGCAGCCAAGTTCAGGGGGCAGGGGCTGGAAACACCATATATTTT.

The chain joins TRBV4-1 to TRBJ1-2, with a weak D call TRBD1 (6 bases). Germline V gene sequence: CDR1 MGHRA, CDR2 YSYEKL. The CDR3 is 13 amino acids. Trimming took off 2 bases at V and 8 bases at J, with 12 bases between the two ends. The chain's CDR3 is CASSQNRAEGYTF. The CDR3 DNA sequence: TGCGCCAGCAGCCAAAACAGGGCTGAAGGCTACACCTTC.

The CDR3, as DNA: TGTGCCAGCTCTGAGGACGTGACCGGGGAGCTGTTTTTT. Residues: CASSEDVTGELFF. The chain links TRBV18 to TRBJ2-2; D gene unclear. The CDR3 totals 13 residues. CDR1 KGHSH and CDR2 LQKENI come from the germline V gene. V lost 6 bases, J lost 5 bases, and 10 bases lay in between.

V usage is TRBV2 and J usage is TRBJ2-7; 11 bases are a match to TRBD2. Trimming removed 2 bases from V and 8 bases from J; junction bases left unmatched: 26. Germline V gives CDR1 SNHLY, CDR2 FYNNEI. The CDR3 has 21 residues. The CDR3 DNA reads TGTGCCAGCAGTGAACTAGCGGGAGGTCCCTCCTTCCCCGCCTTCCGGCTTAAGCAGTACTTC. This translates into CASSELAGGPSFPAFRLKQYF.

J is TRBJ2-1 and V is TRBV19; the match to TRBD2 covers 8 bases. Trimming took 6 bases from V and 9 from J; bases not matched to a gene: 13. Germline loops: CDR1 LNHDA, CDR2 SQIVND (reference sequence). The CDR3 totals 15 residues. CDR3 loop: CASSVTPGGVSEQFF. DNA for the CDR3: TGTGCCAGTAGCGTCACACCGGGAGGGGTAAGTGAGCAGTTCTTC.

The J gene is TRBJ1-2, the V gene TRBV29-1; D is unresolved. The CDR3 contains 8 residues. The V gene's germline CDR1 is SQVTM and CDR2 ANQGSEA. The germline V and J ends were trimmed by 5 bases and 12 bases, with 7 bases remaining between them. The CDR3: CSVLGNTF. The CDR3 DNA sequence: TGCAGCGTTTTAGGGAACACCTTC.

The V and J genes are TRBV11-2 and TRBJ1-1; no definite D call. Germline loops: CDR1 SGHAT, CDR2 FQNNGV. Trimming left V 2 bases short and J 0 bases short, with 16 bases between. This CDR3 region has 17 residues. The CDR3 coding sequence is TGTGCCAGCAGCTTAAAGGCAGGAGGTTTAGTGAACACTGAAGCTTTCTTT. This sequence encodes CASSLKAGGLVNTEAFF.

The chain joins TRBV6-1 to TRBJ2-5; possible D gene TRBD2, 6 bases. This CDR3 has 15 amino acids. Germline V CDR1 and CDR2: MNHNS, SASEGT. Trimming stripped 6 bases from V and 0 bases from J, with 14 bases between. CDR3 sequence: CASRRDFSYQETQYF. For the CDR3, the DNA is TGTGCCAGCAGGCGGGACTTCTCGTACCAAGAGACCCAGTACTTC.